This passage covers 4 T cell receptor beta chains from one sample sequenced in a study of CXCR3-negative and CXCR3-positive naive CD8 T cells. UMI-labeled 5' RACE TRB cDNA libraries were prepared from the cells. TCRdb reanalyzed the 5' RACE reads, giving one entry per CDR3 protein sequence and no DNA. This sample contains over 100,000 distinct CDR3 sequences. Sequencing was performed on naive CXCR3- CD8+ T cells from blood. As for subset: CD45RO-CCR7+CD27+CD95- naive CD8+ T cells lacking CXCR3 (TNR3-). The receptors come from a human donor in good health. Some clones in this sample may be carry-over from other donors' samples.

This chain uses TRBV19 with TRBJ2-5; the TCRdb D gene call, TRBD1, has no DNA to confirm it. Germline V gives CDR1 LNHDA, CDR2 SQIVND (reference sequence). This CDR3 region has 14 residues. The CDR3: CASSTRLGEETQYF. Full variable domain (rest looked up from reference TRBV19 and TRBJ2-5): DGGITQSPKYLFRKEGQNVTLSCEQNLNHDAMYWYRQDPGQGLRLIYYSQIVNDFQKGDIAEGYSVSREKKESFPLTVTSAQKNPTAFYLCASSTRLGEETQYFGPGTRLLVL.

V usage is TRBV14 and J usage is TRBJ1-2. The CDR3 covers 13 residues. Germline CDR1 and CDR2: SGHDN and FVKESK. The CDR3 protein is CASSQAEVYGYTF.

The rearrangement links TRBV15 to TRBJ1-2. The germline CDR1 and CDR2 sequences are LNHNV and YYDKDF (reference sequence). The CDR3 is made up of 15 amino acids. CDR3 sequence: CATSRRGRAGDGYTF. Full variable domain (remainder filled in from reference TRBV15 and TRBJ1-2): DAMVIQNPRYQVTQFGKPVTLSCSQTLNHNVMYWYQQKSSQAPKLLFHYYDKDFNNEADTPDNFQSRRPNTSFCFLDIRSPGLGDTAMYLCATSRRGRAGDGYTFGSGTRLTVV.

The CDR3 protein is CSVEEPRGVPYNEQFF. The J gene is TRBJ2-1, the V gene TRBV29-1; TCRdb's D gene call, TRBD1, goes unchecked for lack of DNA. CDR1 SQVTM and CDR2 ANQGSEA come from the germline V gene. The CDR3 consists of 16 residues.